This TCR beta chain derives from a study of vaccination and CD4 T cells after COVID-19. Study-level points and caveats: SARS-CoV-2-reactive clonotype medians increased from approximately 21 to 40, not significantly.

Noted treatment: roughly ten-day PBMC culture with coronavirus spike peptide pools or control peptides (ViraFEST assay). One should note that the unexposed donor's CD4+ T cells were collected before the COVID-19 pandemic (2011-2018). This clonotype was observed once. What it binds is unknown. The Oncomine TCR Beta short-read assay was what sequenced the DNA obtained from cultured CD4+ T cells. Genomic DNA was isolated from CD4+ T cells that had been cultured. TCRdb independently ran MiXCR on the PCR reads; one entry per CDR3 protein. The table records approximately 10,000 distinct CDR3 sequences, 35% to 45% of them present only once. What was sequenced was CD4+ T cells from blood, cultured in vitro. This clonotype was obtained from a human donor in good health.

As DNA, the CDR3 is TGTGCCAGCAGCTTTCCCGGAGGATCTGGGGCCAACGTCCTGACTTTC. Amino acids: CASSFPGGSGANVLTF. The chain carries TRBV7-2 and TRBJ2-6; the D gene is possibly TRBD2 (5 bases). The CDR3 is made up of 16 amino acids. Deletions cut 3 bases from V and 1 base from J, with 10 bases between. Looked up from germline, CDR1 is SGHTA and CDR2 is FQGNSA.